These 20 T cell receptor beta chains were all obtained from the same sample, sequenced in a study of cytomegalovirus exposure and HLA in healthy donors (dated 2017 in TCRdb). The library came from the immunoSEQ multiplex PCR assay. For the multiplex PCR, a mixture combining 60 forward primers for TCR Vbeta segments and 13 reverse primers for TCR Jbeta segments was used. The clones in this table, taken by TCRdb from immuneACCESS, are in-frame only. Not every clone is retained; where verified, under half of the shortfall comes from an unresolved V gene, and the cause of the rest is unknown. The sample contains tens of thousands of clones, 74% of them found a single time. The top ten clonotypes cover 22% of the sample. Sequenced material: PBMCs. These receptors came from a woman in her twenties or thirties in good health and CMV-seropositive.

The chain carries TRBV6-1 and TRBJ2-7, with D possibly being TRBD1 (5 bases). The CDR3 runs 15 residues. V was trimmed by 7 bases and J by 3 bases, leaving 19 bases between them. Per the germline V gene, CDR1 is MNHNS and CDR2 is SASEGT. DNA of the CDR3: TGTGCCAGCACCCGAGAGGCCTATAGGGGCTACGAGCAGTACTTC. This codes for CASTREAYRGYEQYF.

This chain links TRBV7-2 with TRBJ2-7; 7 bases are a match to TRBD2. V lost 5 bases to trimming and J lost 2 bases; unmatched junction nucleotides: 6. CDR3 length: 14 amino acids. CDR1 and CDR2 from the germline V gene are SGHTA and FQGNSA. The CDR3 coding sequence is TGTGCCAGCAGCCCGGCTAGCGGCCCCTACGAGCAGTACTTC. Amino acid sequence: CASSPASGPYEQYF.

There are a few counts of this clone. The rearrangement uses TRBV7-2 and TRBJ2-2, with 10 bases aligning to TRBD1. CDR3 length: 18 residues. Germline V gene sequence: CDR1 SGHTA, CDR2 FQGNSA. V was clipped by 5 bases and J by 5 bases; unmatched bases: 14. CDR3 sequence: CASSLTPVRTGGTGELFF. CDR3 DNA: TGTGCCAGCAGCCTCACCCCCGTCCGGACAGGGGGGACCGGGGAGCTGTTTTTT.

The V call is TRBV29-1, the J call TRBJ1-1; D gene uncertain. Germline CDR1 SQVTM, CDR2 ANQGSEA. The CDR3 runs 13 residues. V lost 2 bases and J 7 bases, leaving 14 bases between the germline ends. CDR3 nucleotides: TGCAGCGTTGAAATGCAGCCTGGGCGTGAAGCTTTCTTT. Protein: CSVEMQPGREAFF. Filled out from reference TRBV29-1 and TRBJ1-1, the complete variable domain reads SAVISQKPSRDICQRGTSLTIQCQVDSQVTMMFWYRQQPGQSLTLIATANQGSEATYESGFVIDKFPISRPNLTFSTLTVSNMSPEDSSIYLCSVEMQPGREAFFGQGTRLTVV.

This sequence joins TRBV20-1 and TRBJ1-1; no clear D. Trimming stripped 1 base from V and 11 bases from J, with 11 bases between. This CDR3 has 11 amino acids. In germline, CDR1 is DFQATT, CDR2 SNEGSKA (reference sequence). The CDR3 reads CSARVSTPAFF. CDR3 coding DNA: TGCAGTGCTAGAGTAAGTACACCGGCTTTCTTT.

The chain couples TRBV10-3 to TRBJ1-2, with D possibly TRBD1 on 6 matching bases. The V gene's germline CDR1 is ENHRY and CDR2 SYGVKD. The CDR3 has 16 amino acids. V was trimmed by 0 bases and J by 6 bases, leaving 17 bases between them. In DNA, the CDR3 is TGTGCCATCAGTGAGTCGATGGCAGGGGAAAGGAATGGCTACACCTTC. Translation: CAISESMAGERNGYTF.

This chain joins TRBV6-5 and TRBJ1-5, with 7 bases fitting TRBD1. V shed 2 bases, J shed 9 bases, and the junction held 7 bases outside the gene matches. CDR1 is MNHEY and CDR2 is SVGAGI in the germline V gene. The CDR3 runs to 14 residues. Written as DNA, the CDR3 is TGTGCCAGCAGTTACCAGGGGGGAAACACGCCCCAGCATTTT. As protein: CASSYQGGNTPQHF.

CDR3 in DNA: TGTGCCAGCTCCCCAGGGGGCAATTTCTATGGCTACACCTTC. Translating gives CASSPGGNFYGYTF. The rearrangement joins TRBV28 to TRBJ1-2; 8 nucleotides align to TRBD1. V was clipped by 8 bases and J by 4 bases; unmatched bases: 9. CDR1 MDHEN and CDR2 SYDVKM come from the germline V gene. This CDR3 has 14 amino acids.

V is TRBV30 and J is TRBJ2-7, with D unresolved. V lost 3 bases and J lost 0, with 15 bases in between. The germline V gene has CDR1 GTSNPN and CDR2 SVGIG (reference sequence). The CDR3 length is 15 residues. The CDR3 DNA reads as TGTGCCTGGAGCCCCTCCCTACGGAGCTCCTACGAGCAGTACTTC. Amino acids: CAWSPSLRSSYEQYF.

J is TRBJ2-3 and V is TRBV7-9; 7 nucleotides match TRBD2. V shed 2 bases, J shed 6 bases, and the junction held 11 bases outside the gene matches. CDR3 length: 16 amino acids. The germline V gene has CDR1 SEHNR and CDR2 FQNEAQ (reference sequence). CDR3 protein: CASSLSLAGVTDTQYF. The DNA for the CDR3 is TGTGCCAGCAGCTTATCCCTCGCGGGAGTTACGGATACGCAGTATTTT.

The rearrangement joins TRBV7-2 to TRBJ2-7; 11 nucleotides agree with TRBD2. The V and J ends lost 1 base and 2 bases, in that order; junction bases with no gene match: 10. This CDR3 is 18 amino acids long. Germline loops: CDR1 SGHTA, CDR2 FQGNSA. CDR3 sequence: CASSLGGSGRASTYEQYF. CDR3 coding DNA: TGTGCCAGCAGCTTAGGAGGTAGCGGGAGGGCCTCCACCTACGAGCAGTACTTC.

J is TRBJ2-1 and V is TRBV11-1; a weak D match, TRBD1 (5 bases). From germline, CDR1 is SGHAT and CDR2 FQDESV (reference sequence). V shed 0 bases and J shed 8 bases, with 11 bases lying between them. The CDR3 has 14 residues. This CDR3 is CASSLAHRRYEQFF. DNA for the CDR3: TGTGCCAGCAGCTTAGCCCACAGGAGATATGAGCAGTTCTTC.

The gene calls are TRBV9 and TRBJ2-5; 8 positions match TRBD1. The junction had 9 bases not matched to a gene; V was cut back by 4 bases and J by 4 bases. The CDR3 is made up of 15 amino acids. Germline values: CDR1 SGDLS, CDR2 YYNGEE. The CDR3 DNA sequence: TGTGCCAGCAGCTTTGGACAGGGCGAAGGAGAGACCCAGTACTTC. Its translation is CASSFGQGEGETQYF.

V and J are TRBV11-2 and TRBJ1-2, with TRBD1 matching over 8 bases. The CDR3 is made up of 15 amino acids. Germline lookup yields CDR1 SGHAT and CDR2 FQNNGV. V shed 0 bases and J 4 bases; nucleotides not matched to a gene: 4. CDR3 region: CASSLETGALYGYTF. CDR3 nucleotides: TGTGCCAGCAGCTTAGAGACAGGGGCCCTCTATGGCTACACCTTC.

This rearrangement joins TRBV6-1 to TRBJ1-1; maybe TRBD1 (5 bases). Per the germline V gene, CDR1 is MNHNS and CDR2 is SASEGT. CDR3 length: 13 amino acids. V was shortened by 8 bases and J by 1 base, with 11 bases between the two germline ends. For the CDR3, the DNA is TGTGCCAGCCCATCGGGGGAGAACACTGAAGCTTTCTTT. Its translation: CASPSGENTEAFF.

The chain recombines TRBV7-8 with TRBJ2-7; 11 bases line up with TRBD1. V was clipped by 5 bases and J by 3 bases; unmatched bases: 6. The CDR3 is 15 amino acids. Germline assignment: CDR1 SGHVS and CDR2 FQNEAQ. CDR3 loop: CASSRRTGGFYEQYF. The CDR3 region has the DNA TGTGCCAGCAGCCGACGGACAGGGGGCTTCTACGAGCAGTACTTC.

The CDR3: CATSSGTGTRNTEAFF. The CDR3 bases are TGTGCCACCAGCAGCGGGACAGGGACCCGGAACACTGAAGCTTTCTTT. This chain uses TRBV15 with TRBJ1-1, with TRBD1 identical over 9 bases. The V gene's germline CDR1 is LNHNV and CDR2 YYDKDF (reference sequence). Losses at the gene ends were 3 bases for V and 1 base for J; bases not matched to a gene: 6. The CDR3 consists of 16 residues.

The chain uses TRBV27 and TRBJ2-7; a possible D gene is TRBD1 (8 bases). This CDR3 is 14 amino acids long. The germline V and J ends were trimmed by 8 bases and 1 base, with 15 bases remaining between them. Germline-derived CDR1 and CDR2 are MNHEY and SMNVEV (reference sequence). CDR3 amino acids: CASSYRGGSYEQYF. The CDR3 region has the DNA TGTGCCAGCTCCTACAGGGGGGGGTCCTACGAGCAGTACTTC.

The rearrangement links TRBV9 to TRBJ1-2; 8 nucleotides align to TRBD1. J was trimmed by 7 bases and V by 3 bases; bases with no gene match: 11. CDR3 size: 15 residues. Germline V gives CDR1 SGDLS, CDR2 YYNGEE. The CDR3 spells CASSAQATGGSGYTF. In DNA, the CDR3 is TGTGCCAGCAGCGCCCAAGCTACAGGGGGTAGTGGCTACACCTTC.

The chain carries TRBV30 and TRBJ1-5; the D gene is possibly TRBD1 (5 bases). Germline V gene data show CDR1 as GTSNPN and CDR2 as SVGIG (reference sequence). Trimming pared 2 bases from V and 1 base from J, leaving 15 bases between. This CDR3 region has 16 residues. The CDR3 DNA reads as TGTGCCTGGAGTACGGCAGGGTTAAGAAGCAATCAGCCCCAGCATTTT. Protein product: CAWSTAGLRSNQPQHF.